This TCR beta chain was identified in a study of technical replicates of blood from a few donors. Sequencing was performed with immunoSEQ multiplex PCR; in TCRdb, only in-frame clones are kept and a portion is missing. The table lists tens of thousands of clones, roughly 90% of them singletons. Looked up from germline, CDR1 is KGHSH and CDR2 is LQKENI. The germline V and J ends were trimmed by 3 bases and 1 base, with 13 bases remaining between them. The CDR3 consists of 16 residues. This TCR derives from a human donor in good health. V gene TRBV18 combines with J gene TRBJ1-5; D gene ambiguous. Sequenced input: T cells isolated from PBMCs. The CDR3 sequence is CASSPGGPMSNQPQHF. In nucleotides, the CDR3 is TGTGCCAGCTCACCGGGAGGCCCCATGAGCAATCAGCCCCAGCATTTT.